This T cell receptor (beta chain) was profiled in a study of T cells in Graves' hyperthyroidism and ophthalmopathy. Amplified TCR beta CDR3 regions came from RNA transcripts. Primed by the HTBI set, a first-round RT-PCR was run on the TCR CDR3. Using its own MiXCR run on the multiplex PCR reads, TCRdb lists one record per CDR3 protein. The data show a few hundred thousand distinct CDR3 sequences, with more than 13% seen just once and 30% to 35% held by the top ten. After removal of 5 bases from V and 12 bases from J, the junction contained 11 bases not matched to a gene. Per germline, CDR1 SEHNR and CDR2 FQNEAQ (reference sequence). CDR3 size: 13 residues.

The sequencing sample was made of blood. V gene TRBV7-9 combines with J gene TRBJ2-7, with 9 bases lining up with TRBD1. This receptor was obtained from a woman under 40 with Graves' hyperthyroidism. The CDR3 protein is CASSMAQGATPYF. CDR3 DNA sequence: TGTGCCAGCAGCATGGCACAGGGGGCGACGCCGTACTTC.